The rows below give T cell receptor beta chains drawn from one sample of a study of technical replicates of blood from a handful of donors. Here immunoSEQ multiplex PCR was the method, and the copy in TCRdb shows in-frame clones only, minus some. There are tens of thousands of clones in the sample; about 86% occur only once, and more than 4% lies in the top ten. The sequenced sample was PBMCs. The receptors were sampled from a human donor in good health. Some clones in this sample may be carry-over from other donors' samples. The CDR3 runs from the conserved cysteine through the conserved F or W. The order of the fields is V gene, J gene, CDR3 protein.

V gene: TRBV13; J gene: TRBJ2-2; CDR3 protein: CASSLSGQGNTGELFF
V gene: TRBV4-3; J gene: TRBJ2-7; CDR3 protein: CASSQDQGDPYEQYF
V gene: TRBV27; J gene: TRBJ2-3; CDR3 protein: CASSPLAGGTDTQYF
V gene: TRBV19; J gene: TRBJ2-4; CDR3 protein: CASNQGNENIQYF
V gene: TRBV5-1; J gene: TRBJ1-5; CDR3 protein: CASSMGTEGQPQHF
V gene: TRBV29-1; J gene: TRBJ1-1; CDR3 protein: CSVPGSQGAGATPEAFF
V gene: TRBV5-1; J gene: TRBJ1-1; CDR3 protein: CASSLRVGGDTEAFF
V gene: TRBV25-1; J gene: TRBJ2-1; CDR3 protein: CASREGAFDEQFF
V gene: TRBV7-2; J gene: TRBJ2-3; CDR3 protein: CASSLAATGGDTQYF
V gene: TRBV4-2; J gene: TRBJ2-3; CDR3 protein: CASSQDKDSPVTDTQYF
V gene: TRBV9; J gene: TRBJ2-5; CDR3 protein: CASSLGGRVLQETQYF
V gene: TRBV7-9; J gene: TRBJ2-2; CDR3 protein: CASSLGDSGELFF
V gene: TRBV6-6; J gene: TRBJ2-1; CDR3 protein: CASSLGLVGDNEQFF